The 28 T cell receptor beta chains listed next were all sequenced from one sample in a study of regulatory T cells in long-lasting Graves disease. As for time point: newly diagnosed GD, antithyroid drugs for less than 3 months. With RNA extracted from PBMCs as input, the TCR library was made. Construction of TCR beta libraries relied on iRepertoire HTBI primers and on Arm-PCR targeting CDR3 regions. TCRdb re-called the multiplex PCR reads with MiXCR, one entry per CDR3 protein. The data hold 450,000 to 650,000 distinct CDR3 sequences, with 15% to 20% observed a single time. The same data also contributed to another study, on T cells in Graves' hyperthyroidism and ophthalmopathy.

This specimen consisted of peripheral blood mononuclear cells (PBMCs), obtained at new diagnosis, from a patient treated with antithyroid drugs. Receptor source: a woman in her forties or fifties with Graves disease.

The gene calls are TRBV5-1 and TRBJ2-7; D may correspond to TRBD1 or TRBD2 (5 bases each). Looked up from germline, CDR1 is SGHRS and CDR2 is YFSETQ. The CDR3 contains 15 residues. V lost 1 base and J 1 base, leaving 12 bases between the germline ends. DNA for the CDR3: TGCGCCAGCAGCTTGTGGGACGGACGGTCCTACGAGCAGTACTTC. Protein sequence: CASSLWDGRSYEQYF.

At least ten counts were recorded for this clonotype. The chain is built from TRBV11-2 and TRBJ2-3; D remains ambiguous. Germline-derived CDR1 and CDR2 are SGHAT and FQNNGV. Trimming shortened V by 3 bases and J by 1 base, and 8 bases separated the two germline ends. The CDR3 contains 14 residues. The CDR3 DNA follows: TGTGCCAGCAGCTTCGGCTCGCGCACAGATACGCAGTATTTT. Its translation: CASSFGSRTDTQYF.

Only a few counts were recorded for this clonotype. The chain is built from TRBV20-1 and TRBJ1-4; weak D call: TRBD1 (6 bases). Germline values: CDR1 DFQATT, CDR2 SNEGSKA (reference sequence). The V end lost 0 bases, the J end lost 5 bases, and 19 bases lay between the germline ends. CDR3 length equals 17 residues. CDR3 amino acids: CSARDKGHRIPNEKLFF. In DNA form, the CDR3 reads TGCAGTGCTAGAGATAAGGGACACCGAATACCGAATGAAAAACTGTTTTTT.

With respect to this clonotype: One base away lies a much larger clone, so this may be a sequencing read error. The DNA is omitted, as the CDR3 cannot be located on it reliably, and the CDR3 follows TCRdb's listing. V gene TRBV6-9 combines with J gene TRBJ2-2. Inclusive of both ends, the CDR3 amounts to 15 amino acids. Germline CDR1 reads MNHGY; CDR2 reads SVAAGI. The CDR3: CASSLVGSGTGELLF.

A word on this clonotype: Since a much larger clone is just one base distant, this may be a read error. The chain couples TRBV2 to TRBJ1-3; D is unclear. The CDR3 consists of 12 residues. Germline assignment: CDR1 SNHLY and CDR2 FYNNEI. CDR3: CASSGNGDTIYF. The CDR3 coding sequence is TGTGCCAGCAGTGGGAATGGAGACACCATATATTTT.

This clonotype was seen ten or more times. The rearrangement links TRBV6-2 or TRBV6-3 to TRBJ1-3; D gene ambiguous. V lost 0 bases, J lost 0 bases, and 6 bases lay in between. Germline CDR1 and CDR2: MNHEY and SVGEGT. This CDR3 spans 15 amino acids. CDR3 DNA sequence: TGTGCCAGCAGTTACTCCCCTATCTCTGGAAACACCATATATTTT. Its translation: CASSYSPISGNTIYF.

This chain uses TRBV19 with TRBJ1-1, with D perhaps matching TRBD1 (5 bases). Trimming removed 9 bases from V and 0 bases from J, with 11 bases in between. Germline CDR1 and CDR2: LNHDA and SQIVND (reference sequence). This CDR3 comprises 13 residues. The CDR3 region has the DNA TGTGCCAGCCGGGACGGCTTGAACACTGAAGCTTTCTTT. Protein sequence: CASRDGLNTEAFF. Full variable domain (remainder filled in from reference TRBV19 and TRBJ1-1): DGGITQSPKYLFRKEGQNVTLSCEQNLNHDAMYWYRQDPGQGLRLIYYSQIVNDFQKGDIAEGYSVSREKKESFPLTVTSAQKNPTAFYLCASRDGLNTEAFFGQGTRLTVV.

This clonotype turned up a few times. J is TRBJ2-2 and V is TRBV11-3; 8 positions match TRBD1. Germline V gene sequence: CDR1 SGHNT, CDR2 YENEEA. With 5 bases clipped from V and 2 bases from J, the junction kept 7 bases outside the gene matches. The CDR3 covers 16 residues. The DNA for the CDR3 is TGTGCCAGCAGCCCCCCGGACAGGGATAACACCGGGGAGCTGTTTTTT. As protein: CASSPPDRDNTGELFF.

The chain recombines TRBV10-3 with TRBJ1-6; the match to TRBD1 covers 8 bases. In germline, CDR1 is ENHRY, CDR2 SYGVKD. This CDR3 contains 14 residues. Trimming removed 0 bases from V and 10 bases from J; junction bases left unmatched: 2. The CDR3 region has the DNA TGTGCCATCAGTGAGTCGACAGGGGAGTCACCCCTCCACTTT. This sequence encodes CAISESTGESPLHF.

The V gene is TRBV27, the J gene TRBJ2-5, with TRBD2 identical over 8 bases. The CDR3 totals 14 residues. Germline lookup yields CDR1 MNHEY and CDR2 SMNVEV (reference sequence). With V trimmed by 5 bases and J by 4 bases, 6 bases remained unmatched. The CDR3, as DNA: TGTGCCAGCAGTCTCATAGCGGGGCGAGAGACCCAGTACTTC. The encoded protein is CASSLIAGRETQYF.

This clonotype was observed at least ten times. One junction end does not reproduce the germline sequence, and a read error may be involved. This chain uses TRBV10-3 with TRBJ2-1; the D call may be TRBD1 or TRBD2 (5 bases each). The CDR3 is made up of 12 amino acids. The V gene's germline CDR1 is ENHRY and CDR2 SYGVKD. The CDR3 DNA sequence: TGTGCCATCAGTGGAGTGGAGGACAAATCCGTCTTC. It codes for CAISGVEDKSVF.

This clonotype was observed at least ten times. The chain joins TRBV7-2 to TRBJ2-5, with TRBD2 matching 10 bases. Germline-derived CDR1 and CDR2 are SGHTA and FQGNSA. The length of the CDR3 is 15 residues. V gave up 5 bases and J gave up 5 bases; unmatched junction bases: 8. CDR3 protein: CASSAPGLAWETQYF. The CDR3 coding sequence is TGTGCCAGCAGCGCGCCGGGACTAGCGTGGGAGACCCAGTACTTC.

In its sample, this clonotype was seen a few times. The V and J genes are TRBV12-3 or TRBV12-4 and TRBJ1-1; 7 nucleotides align to TRBD1. The CDR3 runs to 14 residues. Trimming at V came to 2 bases and at J to 4 bases, leaving 4 bases not matched to a gene. CDR3 region: CASSLKGTATEAFF. The CDR3 bases are TGTGCCAGCAGTTTAAAGGGGACAGCCACTGAAGCTTTCTTT.

This clonotype was observed many times. The chain uses TRBV27 and TRBJ2-3, with D unresolved. This CDR3 is built from 15 residues. The germline CDR1 and CDR2 sequences are MNHEY and SMNVEV (reference sequence). V shed 7 bases and J shed 0 bases, with 14 bases lying between them. The CDR3 is CASTLRSVSTDTQYF. The CDR3 DNA is TGTGCCAGCACCCTTCGAAGCGTAAGCACAGATACGCAGTATTTT.

This clonotype appeared a few times. The rearrangement links TRBV12-5 to TRBJ1-1; no reliable D call. The V gene lost 1 base and the J gene lost 1 base, with 13 bases spanning the gap. This CDR3 has 16 residues. The germline V gene encodes CDR1 LGHNT and CDR2 FRNRAP. As DNA, the CDR3 is TGTGCTAGTGGTTTGGCCTGGACGGGAAAGAACACTGAAGCTTTCTTT. Residues: CASGLAWTGKNTEAFF.

V and J are TRBV7-9 and TRBJ1-2; possible D gene TRBD1, 5 bases. Trimming stripped 5 bases from V and 10 bases from J, with 20 bases between. Germline V gives CDR1 SEHNR, CDR2 FQNEAQ (reference sequence). This CDR3 is 14 amino acids long. The CDR3 nucleotides read TGTGCCAGCAGCCCGGAGGAGAGGGGAAGAGACTACACCTTC. Residues: CASSPEERGRDYTF.

At least ten counts were recorded for this clonotype. This rearrangement joins TRBV5-1 to TRBJ1-1, with TRBD1 matching over 7 bases. The CDR3 spans 15 residues. Germline CDR1 is SGHRS and CDR2 is YFSETQ. Trimming took 3 bases from V and 0 from J; bases not matched to a gene: 5. The CDR3 spells CASSWDSSMNTEAFF. For the CDR3, the DNA is TGCGCCAGCAGCTGGGACAGCAGCATGAACACTGAAGCTTTCTTT.

A word on this clonotype: Relative to the germline gene, one junction end is altered; a read error may explain this. The chain couples TRBV2 to TRBJ1-4, with TRBD1 matching 9 bases. CDR1 is SNHLY and CDR2 is FYNNEI in the germline V gene. The CDR3 contains 15 residues. CDR3 sequence: CASIIPGQGNEKLVF. DNA of the CDR3: TGTGCCAGCATAATCCCGGGACAGGGTAATGAAAAACTGGTTTTT. The variable domain in full, completed from reference TRBV2 and TRBJ1-4, reads EPEVTQTPSHQVTQMGQEVILRCVPISNHLYFYWYRQILGQKVEFLVSFYNNEISEKSEIFDDQFSVERPDGSNFTLKIRSTKLEDSAMYFCASIIPGQGNEKLVFGSGTQLSVL.

This clonotype occurred many times. This chain links TRBV20-1 with TRBJ2-1; no firm D call. Trimming removed 3 bases at V and 7 bases at J, with 22 bases between. CDR3 length equals 16 residues. CDR1 is DFQATT, CDR2 SNEGSKA, per germline (reference sequence). The CDR3 DNA follows: TGCAGTGCTAGGCCTGATCGGTGGATGAGTGGGAATGAGCAGTTCTTC. Residues: CSARPDRWMSGNEQFF.

The chain links TRBV5-1 to TRBJ2-3; TRBD2 might be the D (6 bases). Germline-derived CDR1 and CDR2 are SGHRS and YFSETQ. Deletions cut 0 bases from V and 2 bases from J, with 13 bases between. The CDR3 extends over 16 amino acids. CDR3 sequence: CASSLGDSIVTDTQYF. The DNA of the CDR3 is TGCGCCAGCAGCTTGGGGGACTCCATAGTCACAGATACGCAGTATTTT.

Written as DNA, the CDR3 is TGTGCCAGCAGCCCGCAGGGGTCGGCCAAAAACATTCAGTACTTC. This gives the protein CASSPQGSAKNIQYF. V gene TRBV7-9 combines with J gene TRBJ2-4; a possible D gene is TRBD1 (6 bases). Per the germline V gene, CDR1 is SEHNR and CDR2 is FQNEAQ (reference sequence). Trimming took 5 bases from V and 1 from J, leaving 12 bases between them. The CDR3 is 15 residues long.

This clonotype was detected ten times or more. The chain combines TRBV18 with TRBJ2-5; no reliable D call. The CDR3 runs 14 residues. Per the germline V gene, CDR1 is KGHSH and CDR2 is LQKENI. The V and J ends lost 0 bases and 2 bases respectively, with 7 bases between them. For the CDR3, the DNA is TGTGCCAGCTCACCACCCAATGCTCAAGAGACCCAGTACTTC. This encodes CASSPPNAQETQYF.

This clonotype was seen at least ten times. This sequence joins TRBV15 and TRBJ2-7; D is perhaps TRBD1 (7 bases). The V end was cut by 4 bases, the J end by 0 bases, with 16 bases between. The CDR3 has 16 amino acids. Germline CDR1 reads LNHNV; CDR2 reads YYDKDF (reference sequence). The CDR3 coding sequence is TGTGCCACCAGCACCCAGGGGGGTCGAAGCTCCTACGAGCAGTACTTC. It encodes CATSTQGGRSSYEQYF.

This clonotype was seen ten or more times. J is TRBJ2-3 and V is TRBV2; 11 nucleotides agree with TRBD2. CDR1 and CDR2 (germline): SNHLY, FYNNEI. There are 14 residues in the CDR3. V lost 8 bases and J lost 4; bases outside the gene matches: 5. CDR3 coding DNA: TGTGCCAGCGCTAGCGGGGGGTCGGCAGATACGCAGTATTTT. Amino acid sequence: CASASGGSADTQYF.

This clonotype is a singleton in its sample. A single base separates this from a much larger clone, so it may be a read error. CDR3 sequence reads: CASSTGQVGNTEAFF. The CDR3 region has the DNA TGTGCCAGCAGCACGGGTCAGGTAGGCAACACTGAAGCTTTCTTT. The chain couples TRBV9 to TRBJ1-1; the D is unclear. The CDR3 loop spans 15 amino acids. Per germline, CDR1 SGDLS and CDR2 YYNGEE. V gave up 4 bases and J gave up 2 bases, with 15 bases separating them.

This clonotype was counted at least ten times. J is TRBJ2-5 and V is TRBV28; TRBD2 matches at 7 bases. Trimming removed 8 bases from V and 0 bases from J; junction bases left unmatched: 9. CDR1 is MDHEN and CDR2 is SYDVKM in the germline V gene. This CDR3 comprises 15 residues. CDR3 residues: CASSPWAGDQETQYF. The CDR3 DNA is TGTGCCAGCTCTCCCTGGGCGGGGGACCAAGAGACCCAGTACTTC. The full variable domain, completed using reference TRBV28 and TRBJ2-5, is DVKVTQSSRYLVKRTGEKVFLECVQDMDHENMFWYRQDPGLGLRLIYFSYDVKMKEKGDIPEGYSVSREKKERFSLILESASTNQTSMYLCASSPWAGDQETQYFGPGTRLLVL.

The chain employs TRBV9 and TRBJ2-2, with 10 bases aligning to TRBD2. The trim removed 0 bases at V and 6 bases at J, leaving 2 bases unmatched. The CDR3 is made up of 15 amino acids. Germline values: CDR1 SGDLS, CDR2 YYNGEE. CDR3 region: CASSVGGTSAGELFF. Here the CDR3 DNA reads TGTGCCAGCAGCGTAGGAGGGACTAGCGCCGGGGAGCTGTTTTTT.

The rearrangement links TRBV7-9 to TRBJ1-2; D is ambiguous. Germline assignment: CDR1 SEHNR and CDR2 FQNEAQ (reference sequence). Trimming removed 8 bases from V and 7 bases from J, with 14 bases in between. The CDR3 length is 12 residues. This chain's CDR3 is CASSDAVGGYTF. The CDR3 DNA follows: TGTGCCAGCTCTGACGCAGTTGGTGGCTACACCTTC.